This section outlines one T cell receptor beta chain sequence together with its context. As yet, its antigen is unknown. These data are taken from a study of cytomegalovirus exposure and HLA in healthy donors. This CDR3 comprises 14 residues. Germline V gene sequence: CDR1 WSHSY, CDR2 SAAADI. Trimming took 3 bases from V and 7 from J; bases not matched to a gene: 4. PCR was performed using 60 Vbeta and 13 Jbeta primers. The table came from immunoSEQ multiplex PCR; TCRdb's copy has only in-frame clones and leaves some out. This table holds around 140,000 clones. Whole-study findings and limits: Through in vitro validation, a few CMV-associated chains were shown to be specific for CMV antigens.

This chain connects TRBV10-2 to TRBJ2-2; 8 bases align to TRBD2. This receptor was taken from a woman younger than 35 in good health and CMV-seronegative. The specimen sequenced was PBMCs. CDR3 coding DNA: TGCGCCAGCAGTGAATGGCGGGAGGACGGGGAGCTGTTTTTT. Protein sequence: CASSEWREDGELFF.